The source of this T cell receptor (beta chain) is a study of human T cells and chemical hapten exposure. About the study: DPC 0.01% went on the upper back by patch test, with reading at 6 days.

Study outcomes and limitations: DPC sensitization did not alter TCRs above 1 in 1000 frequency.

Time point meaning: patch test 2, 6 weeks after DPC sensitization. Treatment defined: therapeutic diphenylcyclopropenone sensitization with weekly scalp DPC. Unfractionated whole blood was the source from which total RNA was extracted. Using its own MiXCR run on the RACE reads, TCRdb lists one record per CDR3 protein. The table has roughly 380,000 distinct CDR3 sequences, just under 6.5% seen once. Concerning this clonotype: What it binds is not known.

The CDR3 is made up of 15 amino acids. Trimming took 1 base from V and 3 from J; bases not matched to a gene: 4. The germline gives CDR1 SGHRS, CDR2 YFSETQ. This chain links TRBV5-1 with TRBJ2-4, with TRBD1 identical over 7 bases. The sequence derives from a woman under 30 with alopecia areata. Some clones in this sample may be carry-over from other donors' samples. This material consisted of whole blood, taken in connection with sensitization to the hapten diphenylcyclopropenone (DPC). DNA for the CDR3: TGCGCCAGCAGCTTGTTGGGACAGAACAAAAACATTCAGTACTTC. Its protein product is CASSLLGQNKNIQYF.